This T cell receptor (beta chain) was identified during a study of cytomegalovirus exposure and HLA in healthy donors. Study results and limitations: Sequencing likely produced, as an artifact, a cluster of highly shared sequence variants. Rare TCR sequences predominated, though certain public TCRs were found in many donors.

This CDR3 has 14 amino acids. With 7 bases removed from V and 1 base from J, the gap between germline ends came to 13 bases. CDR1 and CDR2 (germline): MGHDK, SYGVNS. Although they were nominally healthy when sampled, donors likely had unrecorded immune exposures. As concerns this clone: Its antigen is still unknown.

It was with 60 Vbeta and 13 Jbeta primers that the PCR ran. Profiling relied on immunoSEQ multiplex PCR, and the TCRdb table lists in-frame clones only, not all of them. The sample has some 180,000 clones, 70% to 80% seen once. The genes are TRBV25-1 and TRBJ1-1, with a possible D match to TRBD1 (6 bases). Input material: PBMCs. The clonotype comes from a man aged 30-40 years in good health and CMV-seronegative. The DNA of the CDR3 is TGTGCCAGCAAAAATACAGGGCCGAACACTGAAGCTTTCTTT. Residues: CASKNTGPNTEAFF.